Below are 7 T cell receptor beta chains sequenced from a single sample in a study of T cell responses to AZD1222 COVID-19 vaccine. TCRdb keeps only in-frame clones here, not all; method: immunoSEQ multiplex PCR. The sample includes 150,000 to 200,000 clones, about 89% of them seen just once. The sample was peripheral blood, taken on day 0 of AZD1222 vaccination. These receptors all stem from an adult in good health.

The chain couples TRBV30 to TRBJ1-2; D is possibly TRBD1 (5 bases). The V end lost 2 bases, the J end lost 4 bases, and 8 bases lay between the germline ends. Germline V gene lookup returns CDR1 GTSNPN and CDR2 SVGIG (reference sequence). The CDR3 runs 12 residues. The CDR3: CAWSIRGYGYTF. In DNA form, the CDR3 reads TGTGCCTGGAGTATTAGGGGCTATGGCTACACCTTC.

J is TRBJ1-2 and V is TRBV30; no reliable D call. CDR3 length: 13 amino acids. Germline CDR1 and CDR2: GTSNPN and SVGIG (reference sequence). Trimming took 8 bases from V and 8 from J, leaving 21 bases between them. The DNA of the CDR3 is TGTGCCCTGGGTATGGGGTCGGCTTGGGGCTACACCTTC. Its translation is CALGMGSAWGYTF. Full variable domain (outside the CDR3, taken from reference TRBV30 and TRBJ1-2): SQTIHQWPATLVQPVGSPLSLECTVEGTSNPNLYWYRQAAGRGLQLLFYSVGIGQISSEVPQNLSASRPQDRQFILSSKKLLLSDSGFYLCALGMGSAWGYTFGSGTRLTVV.

The V and J genes are TRBV6-5 and TRBJ1-3; D might be TRBD1 (5 bases). This CDR3 comprises 16 residues. V lost 2 bases and J 0 bases, leaving 11 bases between the germline ends. Per the germline V gene, CDR1 is MNHEY and CDR2 is SVGAGI. CDR3 sequence: CASSYGTGSSGNTIYF. CDR3 DNA: TGTGCCAGCAGTTACGGCACAGGTTCCTCTGGAAACACCATATATTTT.

The V and J genes are TRBV5-4 and TRBJ2-7; no firm D call. CDR3 length equals 14 residues. Trimming stripped 4 bases from V and 7 bases from J, with 18 bases between. Germline lookup yields CDR1 SGHNT and CDR2 YYREEE (reference sequence). The CDR3 nucleotides are TGTGCCAGCAGCCCGCCGGGTCCCTTTCTAGAGCAGTACTTC. It specifies CASSPPGPFLEQYF.

This rearrangement joins TRBV7-9 to TRBJ2-3, with 11 bases lining up with TRBD2. CDR1 and CDR2 from the germline V gene are SEHNR and FQNEAQ (reference sequence). The V segment lost 5 bases and the J segment 0 bases; nucleotides outside the gene matches: 4. CDR3 length: 16 residues. The CDR3 sequence is CASSGGLAVSTDTQYF. CDR3 nucleotides: TGTGCCAGCAGCGGGGGACTAGCGGTCAGCACAGATACGCAGTATTTT.

The chain has TRBV7-6 and TRBJ2-5; D unresolved. The length of the CDR3 is 21 residues. V was shortened by 5 bases and J by 0 bases, with 31 bases between the two germline ends. The V gene's germline CDR1 is SGHVS and CDR2 FNYEAQ. In DNA, the CDR3 is TGTGCCAGCAGCCGCTTCGACACGGGTAGTCCCCCCGCATGGTACCAAGAGACCCAGTACTTC. It yields the protein CASSRFDTGSPPAWYQETQYF.

The CDR3 bases are TGTGCCAGTAGCTCAACATTACAGAGTTACGAGCAGTACTTC. Its protein product is CASSSTLQSYEQYF. This sequence joins TRBV19 and TRBJ2-7; D gene ambiguous. This CDR3 comprises 14 residues. V shed 6 bases and J shed 4 bases, with 16 bases lying between them. The germline gives CDR1 LNHDA, CDR2 SQIVND (reference sequence).